The 2 T cell receptor beta chains reported below all come from one sample, sequenced in a study of T cells after posttransplantation cyclophosphamide. Here immunoSEQ multiplex PCR was the method, and the copy in TCRdb shows in-frame clones only, minus some. The table records fewer than 45,000 clones, around 78% of them present only once. A marrow graft followed busulfan-fludarabine conditioning, with cyclophosphamide on days +3 and +4. The input for sequencing was CD4+ T cells sorted from blood, taken around 2,000 days after a stem cell transplant with posttransplant cyclophosphamide. Every receptor here comes from a female patient aged 40-49 years who received an allogeneic stem cell transplant from a related donor, was CMV-positive, and had no GVHD. Some T cells could come from the graft donor.

The table lists this clone with a few counts. V gene TRBV4-2 combines with J gene TRBJ1-2; 7 nucleotides agree with TRBD1. CDR1 is LGHNA and CDR2 is YNFKEQ in the germline V gene. This CDR3 is 16 amino acids long. Germline trimming cut 3 bases from V and 5 bases from J; bases unmatched to any gene: 12. CDR3 in amino acids: CASSQAPPGQQYGYTF. CDR3 coding DNA: TGTGCCAGCAGCCAGGCTCCCCCGGGACAGCAATATGGCTACACCTTC.

The rearrangement uses TRBV9 and TRBJ2-1, with D possibly matching TRBD2 (5 bases). Trimming shortened V by 0 bases and J by 7 bases, and 8 bases separated the two germline ends. Germline loops: CDR1 SGDLS, CDR2 YYNGEE. This CDR3 has 13 residues. The CDR3 sequence is CASSVAGINEQFF. CDR3 coding DNA: TGTGCCAGCAGCGTAGCGGGGATTAATGAGCAGTTCTTC.